The present T cell receptor (beta chain) was sequenced within a study of blood T cell repertoires in COVID-19. Study as a whole: Acute and convalescent COVID-19 samples came from the United States, Italy and Spain. T cells, B-cell-depleted T cells, or PBMCs supplied cDNA or gDNA.

Germline-derived CDR1 and CDR2 are SGHKS and YYEKEE (reference sequence). V was pared by 1 base and J by 1 base, with 8 bases between. The CDR3 contains 14 residues. In the original processing: Reference gene primers were amplified, and this amplification served to estimate nucleated cell counts. Sequenced by immunoSEQ multiplex PCR; TCRdb stores in-frame clones only, minus some. The V and J calls and clone size are taken from that table; D and trimming were inferred from the DNA. This sample yields around 500,000 clones, of which over 75% are seen a single time; under 4% belongs to the top ten. J is TRBJ2-5 and V is TRBV5-5, with D perhaps matching TRBD1 (5 bases). The sample was peripheral blood. The clonotype originates from a human donor in a cohort sampled during active COVID-19. CDR3 in DNA: TGTGCCAGCAGCTTGAGACAGACCCAAGAGACCCAGTACTTC. This translates into CASSLRQTQETQYF.